These 22 T cell receptor beta chains were all obtained from the same sample, sequenced in a study of cytomegalovirus exposure and HLA in healthy donors (dated by TCRdb to 2016 to 2017). Libraries were made using the immunoSEQ multiplex PCR assay. The multiplex PCR relied on a mix of 60 forward primers for TCR Vbeta segments and 13 reverse primers for TCR Jbeta segments. Imported from immuneACCESS, the table was reduced by TCRdb to in-frame sequences with V and J called. These copies leave out some clones; in studies compared against another copy, an unresolved V gene accounts for under half, and the cause of the remainder is not known. For this sample, the table gives over 20,000 clones. The ten largest make up roughly 20% of the sample. The sample was PBMCs. The receptors were sampled from a man aged 60-69 years in good health and CMV-seropositive.

This chain connects TRBV19 to TRBJ1-1; 8 positions match TRBD1. Per the germline V gene, CDR1 is LNHDA and CDR2 is SQIVND (reference sequence). This CDR3 contains 15 residues. Losses at the gene ends were 1 base for V and 3 bases for J; bases not matched to a gene: 4. The CDR3 loop reads CASSIAPTGDTEAFF. Here the CDR3 DNA reads TGTGCCAGTAGTATAGCTCCGACAGGGGACACTGAAGCTTTCTTT.

In nucleotides, the CDR3 is TGTGCCAGCAGTGGGCATGCAACTAATGAAAAACTGTTTTTT. Residues: CASSGHATNEKLFF. The V call is TRBV2, the J call TRBJ1-4; the D is unclear. The CDR3 spans 14 residues. V was shortened by 4 bases and J by 0 bases, with 6 bases between the two germline ends. Germline V gene sequence: CDR1 SNHLY, CDR2 FYNNEI. The full variable domain, with the rest looked up from reference TRBV2 and TRBJ1-4, is EPEVTQTPSHQVTQMGQEVILRCVPISNHLYFYWYRQILGQKVEFLVSFYNNEISEKSEIFDDQFSVERPDGSNFTLKIRSTKLEDSAMYFCASSGHATNEKLFFGSGTQLSVL.

The CDR3 sequence: CASSVTSELEQFF. The CDR3 DNA is TGCGCCAGCAGCGTGACTAGCGAACTCGAGCAGTTCTTC. V gene TRBV5-1 combines with J gene TRBJ2-1, with TRBD2 matching over 8 bases. The germline V gene has CDR1 SGHRS and CDR2 YFSETQ. This CDR3 contains 13 residues. V was pared by 4 bases and J by 10 bases, with 7 bases of the junction left unmatched.

This chain's CDR3 is CASTNDRAPNQPQHF. The CDR3 DNA reads TGTGCCAGCACCAACGACAGGGCTCCCAATCAGCCCCAGCATTTT. The chain is built from TRBV19 and TRBJ1-5; 7 nucleotides line up with TRBD1. This CDR3 has 15 residues. Germline V gene sequence: CDR1 LNHDA, CDR2 SQIVND (reference sequence). The J segment lost 3 bases and the V segment lost 9 bases, leaving 11 bases of the junction unmatched.

The V call is TRBV25-1, the J call TRBJ1-1; D is uncertain. The CDR3 runs to 12 residues. The V gene lost 7 bases and the J gene lost 6 bases, with 12 bases spanning the gap. The germline CDR1 and CDR2 sequences are MGHDK and SYGVNS. The CDR3 loop is CASIGGLAEAFF. The CDR3 region has the DNA TGTGCCAGCATAGGAGGTTTGGCTGAAGCTTTCTTT.

This chain links TRBV29-1 with TRBJ1-1; possible D gene TRBD1, 6 bases. This CDR3 spans 13 amino acids. CDR1 is SQVTM, CDR2 ANQGSEA, per germline. V lost 7 bases, J lost 1 base, and 13 bases lay in between. The DNA of the CDR3 is TGCAGCGGGGAACGGACAGCGAACACTGAAGCTTTCTTT. It yields the protein CSGERTANTEAFF.

V and J are TRBV13 and TRBJ2-3; D might be TRBD1 (6 bases). The V end was cut by 5 bases, the J end by 3 bases, with 9 bases between. CDR3 length: 13 residues. The germline V gene encodes CDR1 PRHDT and CDR2 FYEKMQ (reference sequence). This CDR3 reads CASSRRGTDTQYF. CDR3 DNA sequence: TGTGCCAGCAGCCGTAGGGGGACAGATACGCAGTATTTT.

The CDR3 nucleotides read TGTGCCAGTAGTCCTCGGGGTCGAGGGACAAACTATGGCTACACCTTC. Translating gives CASSPRGRGTNYGYTF. The chain has TRBV19 and TRBJ1-2, with a weak D call TRBD1 (6 bases). The CDR3 spans 16 residues. The germline V gene encodes CDR1 LNHDA and CDR2 SQIVND (reference sequence). V lost 5 bases to trimming and J lost 2 bases, with 18 bases between them.

The rearrangement uses TRBV30 and TRBJ1-1; TRBD1 matches 7 bases. The V and J ends lost 2 bases and 1 base, in that order; junction bases with no gene match: 4. Per the germline V gene, CDR1 is GTSNPN and CDR2 is SVGIG (reference sequence). The CDR3 is 14 amino acids. The CDR3 sequence is CAWSYRDRNTEAFF. As DNA, the CDR3 is TGTGCCTGGAGTTATAGGGACAGGAACACTGAAGCTTTCTTT.

By frequency, this clone is medium-sized. This chain connects TRBV19 to TRBJ2-1; D possibly corresponds to TRBD2 (6 bases). The CDR3 is 15 amino acids. Germline CDR1 LNHDA, CDR2 SQIVND (reference sequence). Trimming took 4 bases from V and 8 from J, leaving 18 bases between them. For the CDR3, the DNA is TGTGCCAGTAGTAAGACTAGTAAAGCTCTCGATGAGCAGTTCTTC. Translated: CASSKTSKALDEQFF. The complete variable domain, with remaining parts taken from reference TRBV19 and TRBJ2-1, reads DGGITQSPKYLFRKEGQNVTLSCEQNLNHDAMYWYRQDPGQGLRLIYYSQIVNDFQKGDIAEGYSVSREKKESFPLTVTSAQKNPTAFYLCASSKTSKALDEQFFGPGTRLTVL.

V is TRBV29-1 and J is TRBJ1-5; a weak D match, TRBD1 (5 bases). The CDR3 covers 13 residues. Per the germline V gene, CDR1 is SQVTM and CDR2 is ANQGSEA. Trimming shortened V by 8 bases and J by 3 bases, and 14 bases separated the two germline ends. CDR3 coding DNA: TGCAGCTACGCGGGGGGGAACAATCAGCCCCAGCATTTT. Translating gives CSYAGGNNQPQHF.

The chain carries TRBV2 and TRBJ1-1; D is possibly TRBD1 (6 bases). V lost 7 bases, J lost 0 bases, and 9 bases lay in between. The CDR3 is 13 residues long. Germline-derived CDR1 and CDR2 are SNHLY and FYNNEI. As DNA, the CDR3 is TGTGCCAGCATGGGGGCCGTGAACACTGAAGCTTTCTTT. Translated, it gives CASMGAVNTEAFF. Supplemented by reference TRBV2 and TRBJ1-1, the full variable domain reads EPEVTQTPSHQVTQMGQEVILRCVPISNHLYFYWYRQILGQKVEFLVSFYNNEISEKSEIFDDQFSVERPDGSNFTLKIRSTKLEDSAMYFCASMGAVNTEAFFGQGTRLTVV.

The chain is built from TRBV5-1 and TRBJ1-1; D is undetermined. CDR1 and CDR2 (germline): SGHRS, YFSETQ. The V end lost 4 bases, the J end lost 0 bases, and 22 bases lay between the germline ends. The CDR3 runs to 18 residues. The DNA of the CDR3 is TGCGCCAGCAGCGTTGGCCGGGGTGGAGATTGGATGAACACTGAAGCTTTCTTT. Translation: CASSVGRGGDWMNTEAFF.

The chain employs TRBV15 and TRBJ2-5; the match to TRBD1 covers 9 bases. The CDR3 length is 16 residues. V shed 6 bases, J shed 6 bases, and the junction held 14 bases outside the gene matches. Per the germline V gene, CDR1 is LNHNV and CDR2 is YYDKDF (reference sequence). CDR3 region: CATSLIFGQGIKTQYF. CDR3 coding DNA: TGTGCCACCAGTCTGATTTTCGGACAGGGGATCAAGACCCAGTACTTC.

The chain joins TRBV7-9 to TRBJ2-1; possibly TRBD2 for D (6 bases). The CDR3 sequence is 12 residues long. The V gene lost 5 bases and the J gene lost 10 bases, with 12 bases spanning the gap. Germline V CDR1 and CDR2: SEHNR, FQNEAQ (reference sequence). This chain's CDR3 is CASSPWEVEQFF. Written as DNA, the CDR3 is TGTGCCAGCAGCCCATGGGAGGTGGAGCAGTTCTTC.

The chain has TRBV29-1 and TRBJ2-2; 7 bases agree with TRBD1. V trimming: 6 bases; J trimming: 0 bases; junction bases outside the gene matches: 4. The CDR3 is 14 amino acids. Germline-derived CDR1 and CDR2 are SQVTM and ANQGSEA. This CDR3 is CSVRQGTNTGELFF. The DNA of the CDR3 is TGCAGCGTCAGACAGGGAACGAACACCGGGGAGCTGTTTTTT.

The chain employs TRBV9 and TRBJ2-1, with D perhaps TRBD2 (6 bases). The CDR3 consists of 14 residues. The germline V gene has CDR1 SGDLS and CDR2 YYNGEE. V was shortened by 2 bases and J by 4 bases, with 10 bases between the two germline ends. This chain's CDR3 is CASSVGGSYNEQFF. The CDR3 region has the DNA TGTGCCAGCAGCGTGGGGGGTAGTTACAATGAGCAGTTCTTC.

The chain is built from TRBV18 and TRBJ2-6; possible D gene TRBD2, 6 bases. The germline V and J ends were trimmed by 11 bases and 0 bases, with 20 bases remaining between them. The CDR3 is 17 amino acids. CDR1 is KGHSH and CDR2 is LQKENI in the germline V gene. In nucleotides, the CDR3 is TGTGCCGGGGGGTCCCAGGTTGGTTCCTCTGGGGCCAACGTCCTGACTTTC. This gives the protein CAGGSQVGSSGANVLTF. Complete variable domain (other parts from reference TRBV18 and TRBJ2-6): NAGVMQNPRHLVRRRGQEARLRCSPMKGHSHVYWYRQLPEEGLKFMVYLQKENIIDESGMPKERFSAEFPKEGPSILRIQQVVRGDSAAYFCAGGSQVGSSGANVLTFGAGSRLTVL.

This rearrangement joins TRBV29-1 to TRBJ1-1; the D gene is possibly TRBD1 (5 bases). CDR3 size: 10 residues. V was shortened by 7 bases and J by 6 bases, with 9 bases between the two germline ends. The germline V gene has CDR1 SQVTM and CDR2 ANQGSEA. The CDR3 loop reads CSALTAEAFF. The CDR3 coding sequence is TGCAGCGCCCTGACAGCTGAAGCTTTCTTT.

V usage is TRBV5-6 and J usage is TRBJ2-7, with D possibly TRBD2 on 7 matching bases. The CDR3 sequence is 15 residues long. The germline gives CDR1 SGHDT, CDR2 YYEEEE. Trimming removed 5 bases from V and 3 bases from J, with 18 bases in between. The CDR3, as DNA: TGTGCCAGCAGTTGGGGGGGGCCGGGGGACTACGAGCAGTACTTC. Protein product: CASSWGGPGDYEQYF.

V gene TRBV7-9 combines with J gene TRBJ1-2, with TRBD1 as a possible D gene (5 bases). This CDR3 comprises 15 residues. Trimming left V 3 bases short and J 5 bases short, with 16 bases between. Germline assignment: CDR1 SEHNR and CDR2 FQNEAQ (reference sequence). CDR3 amino acids: CASSLTASFGYGYTF. Written as DNA, the CDR3 is TGTGCCAGCAGCTTGACAGCTAGTTTTGGGTATGGCTACACCTTC.

The rearrangement joins TRBV7-9 to TRBJ1-1; no definite D call. CDR1 and CDR2 (germline): SEHNR, FQNEAQ (reference sequence). Between the trimmed V and J ends, which lost 1 base and 6 bases, there was a span of 9 bases. There are 13 residues in the CDR3. CDR3 amino acids: CASSLVSGPEAFF. The CDR3 bases are TGTGCCAGCAGCTTAGTGTCAGGTCCTGAAGCTTTCTTT.